This entry is about one T cell receptor beta chain. Its cognate antigen is unknown. It was with random hexamers that roughly 0.45 to 1 ug RNA was reverse transcribed. TCR beta CDR3 was amplified by immunoSEQ covering 54 Vbeta and 13 Jbeta. A single record per CDR3 protein comes from TCRdb applying MiXCR to the immunoSEQ multiplex PCR reads. The data show about 200,000 distinct CDR3 sequences, with roughly 94% seen just once and 0.1% held by the top ten. This sample was taken from a study of CD8 T cells in Susac syndrome. Regarding the study as a whole: The study conceded that relatively few individuals underwent its TCR sequencing and HLA analysis.

TEMRA cells were enriched by FACS, while CD8+ and CD4+ T cells were obtained through a negative isolation that was performed magnetically. The CDR3 has 15 amino acids. Looked up from germline, CDR1 is MNHEY and CDR2 is SMNVEV (reference sequence). The germline V and J ends were trimmed by 6 bases and 0 bases, with 12 bases remaining between them. The sample was CD4+ T cells from PBMCs. The V gene is TRBV27, the J gene TRBJ1-3; D gene unclear. This receptor was identified in a human donor in good health. The DNA of the CDR3 is TGTGCCAGCAGGGCCCGTGGCGTCTCTGGAAACACCATATATTTT. Translating gives CASRARGVSGNTIYF.